The 21 T cell receptor beta chains given below trace back to one sample, sequenced in a study of CD8 T cells in Susac syndrome. About 0.5 to 1 ug RNA was reverse transcribed with random hexamers. TCRdb analysed the immunoSEQ multiplex PCR reads with MiXCR anew, one entry per CDR3 protein. The repertoire holds 110,000 to 150,000 distinct CDR3 sequences, with approximately 94% as singletons. The sequenced sample consisted of CD4+ T cells from PBMCs. The source is a human donor with Susac syndrome.

V is TRBV6-1 and J is TRBJ2-5; 12 positions agree with TRBD2. V lost 7 bases to trimming and J lost 7 bases; unmatched junction nucleotides: 13. Germline CDR1 is MNHNS and CDR2 is SASEGT. The CDR3 has 16 residues. DNA of the CDR3: TGTGCCAGCACCCGACTAGCGGGGGCGACCTCAGGGACCCAGTACTTC. It specifies CASTRLAGATSGTQYF.

The chain recombines TRBV28 with TRBJ2-6; D remains unclear. V lost 7 bases and J lost 0, with 7 bases in between. Germline lookup yields CDR1 MDHEN and CDR2 SYDVKM. The CDR3 extends over 14 amino acids. The CDR3 is CASTPSSGANVLTF. The CDR3 DNA is TGTGCCAGCACCCCGAGCTCTGGGGCCAACGTCCTGACTTTC.

The sample holds one count of this clonotype. The chain employs TRBV3-1 and TRBJ2-2; 7 nucleotides line up with TRBD2. V was clipped by 2 bases and J by 5 bases; unmatched bases: 8. This CDR3 region has 16 residues. From germline, CDR1 is LGHDT and CDR2 YNNKEL (reference sequence). CDR3 residues: CASSQLGGRGTGELFF. DNA for the CDR3: TGTGCCAGCAGCCAACTAGGCGGGAGAGGGACCGGGGAGCTGTTTTTT.

For the CDR3, the DNA is TGTGCCAGCAGCCGACAGGGTGCCTACAATGAGCAGTTCTTC. Translation gives CASSRQGAYNEQFF. The chain employs TRBV7-3 and TRBJ2-1; TRBD1 aligns across 7 bases. CDR3 length equals 14 residues. Trimming at V came to 5 bases and at J to 2 bases, leaving 3 bases not matched to a gene. CDR1 and CDR2 (germline): SGHTA, FQGTGA.

Only one count was recorded for this clonotype. The chain has TRBV29-1 and TRBJ2-1, with 10 bases identical to TRBD2. Unmatched junction bases numbered 2, after V lost 7 bases and J lost 8 bases. The CDR3 has 11 residues. CDR1 is SQVTM, CDR2 ANQGSEA, per germline. CDR3 coding DNA: TGCAGCGCCGGGACTAGCGATGAGCAGTTCTTC. This codes for CSAGTSDEQFF.

The CDR3 spells CASSFTSGTSMNEQFF. The CDR3 region has the DNA TGCGCCAGCAGCTTTACTTCCGGGACTTCGATGAATGAGCAGTTCTTC. The V gene is TRBV5-1, the J gene TRBJ2-1; the D gene is possibly TRBD2 (6 bases). Looked up from germline, CDR1 is SGHRS and CDR2 is YFSETQ. CDR3 length equals 16 residues. Deletions cut 2 bases from V and 7 bases from J, with 19 bases between.

The V gene is TRBV4-1, the J gene TRBJ2-2; D gene ambiguous. CDR1 and CDR2 from the germline V gene are MGHRA and YSYEKL. The CDR3 sequence is 14 residues long. V gave up 5 bases and J gave up 6 bases, with 13 bases separating them. The CDR3 loop reads CASSSDQTAGELFF. The CDR3 DNA follows: TGCGCCAGCAGCTCAGATCAGACGGCCGGGGAGCTGTTTTTT.

The gene calls are TRBV5-1 and TRBJ1-2; a possible D gene is TRBD1 (6 bases). V was shortened by 0 bases and J by 4 bases, with 13 bases between the two germline ends. This CDR3 has 15 residues. Germline V CDR1 and CDR2: SGHRS, YFSETQ. CDR3 bases: TGCGCCAGCAGCTTGGCCGGGGGCAGTTCCTATGGCTACACCTTC. It translates to CASSLAGGSSYGYTF.

This clonotype appeared once. This chain links TRBV21-1 with TRBJ2-7; TRBD1 is the table's D call, not checked against the DNA. TRBV21-1 constitutes a pseudogene. This CDR3 has 14 residues. The CDR3 DNA reads TGTGCCAGCAGCAAACACGGACCGGGGGTCGAGCAGTACTTC. Residues: CASSKHGPGVEQYF.

The J gene is TRBJ2-5, the V gene TRBV20-1; TRBD2 agrees at 8 bases. With 5 bases clipped from V and 1 base from J, the junction kept 6 bases outside the gene matches. This CDR3 is 14 amino acids long. Germline V gene sequence: CDR1 DFQATT, CDR2 SNEGSKA (reference sequence). The CDR3 nucleotides are TGCAGTGCTCTTAGCGGGACATCCCAAGAGACCCAGTACTTC. This codes for CSALSGTSQETQYF.

The chain recombines TRBV2 with TRBJ2-1; D remains unclear. Germline V gene data show CDR1 as SNHLY and CDR2 as FYNNEI. V lost 6 bases and J 0 bases, leaving 9 bases between the germline ends. The CDR3 runs to 14 residues. The chain's CDR3 is CASREQGSYNEQFF. The CDR3 region has the DNA TGTGCCAGCAGGGAACAAGGCTCCTACAATGAGCAGTTCTTC. Supplemented by reference TRBV2 and TRBJ2-1, the full variable domain reads EPEVTQTPSHQVTQMGQEVILRCVPISNHLYFYWYRQILGQKVEFLVSFYNNEISEKSEIFDDQFSVERPDGSNFTLKIRSTKLEDSAMYFCASREQGSYNEQFFGPGTRLTVL.

The J gene is TRBJ1-5, the V gene TRBV20-1; TRBD1 is a possible D gene (5 bases). CDR3 size: 14 residues. CDR1 is DFQATT, CDR2 SNEGSKA, per germline (reference sequence). The V and J ends lost 3 bases and 0 bases respectively, with 9 bases between them. CDR3 sequence (DNA): TGCAGTGCTAGGGCAGGGAGTAGCAATCAGCCCCAGCATTTT. Translated: CSARAGSSNQPQHF.

The chain employs TRBV5-1 and TRBJ1-4; weak D call: TRBD1 (6 bases). Deletions cut 5 bases from V and 5 bases from J, with 13 bases between. Germline CDR1 reads SGHRS; CDR2 reads YFSETQ. CDR3 length equals 14 residues. The CDR3 DNA reads as TGCGCCAGCAGGACAGGAGACTACAATGAAAAACTGTTTTTT. As protein: CASRTGDYNEKLFF.

The V and J genes are TRBV12-3 or TRBV12-4 and TRBJ2-3, with 13 bases fitting TRBD2. The J segment lost 5 bases and the V segment lost 3 bases, leaving 2 bases of the junction unmatched. The CDR3 consists of 15 residues. CDR3 nucleotide sequence: TGTGCCAGCAGTTTTCGGACTAGCGGGGGAGATACGCAGTATTTT. This sequence encodes CASSFRTSGGDTQYF.

The chain recombines TRBV14 with TRBJ2-3, with D perhaps matching TRBD2 (5 bases). The V and J ends lost 4 bases and 0 bases respectively, with 11 bases between them. The germline CDR1 and CDR2 sequences are SGHDN and FVKESK. CDR3 length equals 15 residues. The DNA of the CDR3 is TGTGCCAGCAGCCTGAGGACTCCTAGCACAGATACGCAGTATTTT. Translation: CASSLRTPSTDTQYF.

This clonotype was seen only a few times. The junction does not match germline at one end; this may be a read error. The rearrangement uses TRBV5-1 and TRBJ2-1; D gene unclear. The germline gives CDR1 SGHRS, CDR2 YFSETQ. The CDR3 sequence is 13 residues long. CDR3 coding DNA: TGTGCCAGCAGTTTGGGCAGCTACAATGAGCAGTTCTTC. Translated, it gives CASSLGSYNEQFF.

This rearrangement joins TRBV2 to TRBJ2-7; 7 bases are a match to TRBD2. The CDR3 totals 13 residues. Looked up from germline, CDR1 is SNHLY and CDR2 is FYNNEI. Germline trimming cut 10 bases from V and 10 bases from J; bases unmatched to any gene: 16. The CDR3 spells CATNLGTTDPQYF. In nucleotides, the CDR3 is TGTGCCACCAACCTCGGGACTACGGATCCTCAGTACTTC.

This clonotype was observed a single time. The chain is built from TRBV20-1 and TRBJ2-7; perhaps TRBD1 as D (5 bases). CDR3 length: 13 residues. The germline V and J ends were trimmed by 6 bases and 3 bases, with 15 bases remaining between them. The germline V gene encodes CDR1 DFQATT and CDR2 SNEGSKA (reference sequence). CDR3 residues: CSAQTGALYEQYF. The CDR3 bases are TGCAGTGCCCAAACTGGGGCCCTCTACGAGCAGTACTTC.

This chain connects TRBV3-1 to TRBJ1-5; D remains unclear. V was pared by 3 bases and J by 3 bases, with 9 bases between. The CDR3 loop spans 14 amino acids. The germline V gene has CDR1 LGHDT and CDR2 YNNKEL (reference sequence). CDR3 sequence (DNA): TGTGCCAGCAGCCACACGGGAAACAATCAGCCCCAGCATTTT. Its translation: CASSHTGNNQPQHF.

The V call is TRBV3-1, the J call TRBJ1-2; D perhaps matches TRBD1 (5 bases). CDR1 is LGHDT and CDR2 is YNNKEL in the germline V gene (reference sequence). The germline V and J ends were trimmed by 4 bases and 7 bases, with 16 bases remaining between them. The CDR3 is 14 residues long. This CDR3 reads CASSPEVGVFGYTF. The CDR3 DNA is TGTGCCAGCAGCCCTGAGGTAGGGGTCTTTGGCTACACCTTC. Using reference TRBV3-1 and TRBJ1-2 for the parts outside the CDR3, the full variable domain is DTAVSQTPKYLVTQMGNDKSIKCEQNLGHDTMYWYKQDSKKFLKIMFSYNNKELIINETVPNRFSPKSPDKAHLNLHINSLELGDSAVYFCASSPEVGVFGYTFGSGTRLTVV.

The chain has TRBV28 and TRBJ1-5; TRBD1 matches at 8 bases. In germline, CDR1 is MDHEN, CDR2 SYDVKM. The CDR3 has 14 residues. V lost 5 bases and J lost 4; bases outside the gene matches: 4. The chain's CDR3 is CASSPGDRNQPQHF. Written as DNA, the CDR3 is TGTGCCAGCAGTCCTGGGGACAGGAATCAGCCCCAGCATTTT.